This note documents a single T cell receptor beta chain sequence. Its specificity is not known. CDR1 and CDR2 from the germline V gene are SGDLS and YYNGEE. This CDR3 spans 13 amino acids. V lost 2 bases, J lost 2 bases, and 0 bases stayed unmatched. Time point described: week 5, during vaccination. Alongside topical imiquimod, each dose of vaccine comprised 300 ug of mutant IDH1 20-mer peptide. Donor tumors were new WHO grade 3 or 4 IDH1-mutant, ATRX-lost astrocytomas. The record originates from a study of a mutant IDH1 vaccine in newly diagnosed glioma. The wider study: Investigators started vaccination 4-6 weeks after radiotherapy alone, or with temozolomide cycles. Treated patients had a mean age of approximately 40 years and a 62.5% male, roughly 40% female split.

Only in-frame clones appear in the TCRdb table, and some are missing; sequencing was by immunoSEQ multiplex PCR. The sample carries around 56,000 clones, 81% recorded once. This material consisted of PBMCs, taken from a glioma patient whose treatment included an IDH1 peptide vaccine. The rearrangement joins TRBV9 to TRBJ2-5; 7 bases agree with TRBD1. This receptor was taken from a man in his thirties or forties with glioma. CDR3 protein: CASSVGQQETQYF. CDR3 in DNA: TGTGCCAGCAGCGTGGGACAGCAAGAGACCCAGTACTTC.